This T cell receptor beta chain stems from a study of blood T cell repertoires in COVID-19. About the research overall: Both acute and convalescent COVID-19 samples were obtained from the United States, Italy and Spain. Sources were T cells, B-cell-depleted T cells, or PBMCs; the material itself was cDNA or gDNA.

Only a few counts were recorded for this clone. This CDR3 is 15 amino acids long. V shed 7 bases, J shed 7 bases, and the junction held 14 bases outside the gene matches. In germline, CDR1 is SNHLY, CDR2 FYNNEI. In the source study's methods: Amplified reference gene primers provided the basis for estimating nucleated cell counts. Only in-frame clones appear in the TCRdb table, and some are missing; sequencing was by immunoSEQ multiplex PCR. V and J calls and clone size come straight from that table; D and trimming were deduced from the DNA. Here the sample spans 200,000 or so clones, 79% being singletons.

This TCR was recovered from a man aged 55 to 69 with active or convalescent COVID-19. This rearrangement joins TRBV2 to TRBJ2-7; 9 nucleotides line up with TRBD2. Material: peripheral blood. The CDR3 here is CASTPRAGGPHEQYF. Here the CDR3 DNA reads TGTGCCAGCACCCCTAGGGCGGGAGGGCCTCATGAGCAGTACTTC.